Sequencing of this T cell receptor (beta chain) was carried out in a study of neurological immune-mediated disorders. Whole-study findings and limits: Levels of TCR clonal expansion peaked in HTLV-1-associated myelopathy and reached their lowest in multiple sclerosis, under those of healthy controls.

The table lists this clonotype with many counts. The antigen remains unidentified. One entry per CDR3 protein results from TCRdb running MiXCR on the 5' RACE reads. The data contain 65,000 to 85,000 distinct CDR3 sequences, nearly 6% of them singletons. The CDR3 runs 16 residues. Germline CDR1 reads SGHRS; CDR2 reads YFSETQ. Between the trimmed V and J ends, which lost 0 bases and 1 base, there was a span of 11 bases. Time point noted: longitudinal time-point 2. This receptor was taken from a woman aged 60-75 years with multiple sclerosis. The chain recombines TRBV5-1 with TRBJ2-1; D might be TRBD1 or TRBD2, each matching 7 bases. The sequencing sample was made of PBMCs. CDR3 sequence (DNA): TGCGCCAGCAGCTTGGGGGGGGGACAGTCCTACAATGAGCAGTTCTTC. Protein product: CASSLGGGQSYNEQFF.